This T cell receptor beta chain stems from a study of blood T cell repertoires in COVID-19. Across the study: Sample material is recorded as cDNA or gDNA derived from T cells, B-cell-depleted T cells, or PBMCs.

The repertoire was sequenced with immunoSEQ multiplex PCR; TCRdb's copy has only in-frame clones and lacks some. Of approximately 290,000 clones listed, 75% to 95% were seen once; the top ten hold 1% to 1.3%. Germline V CDR1 and CDR2: SGHRS, YFSETQ. The CDR3 covers 18 residues. V was pared by 6 bases and J by 2 bases, with 13 bases of the junction left unmatched. The source of this sequence is a woman aged 25 to 39 who had recovered from COVID-19. The gene calls are TRBV5-1 and TRBJ2-4, with 11 bases fitting TRBD1. Specimen: PBMCs or T cells enriched from blood (not recorded which). The CDR3 is CASNRGPGQGGSKNIQYF. CDR3 nucleotide sequence: TGCGCCAGCAACCGAGGACCGGGACAGGGGGGGTCCAAAAACATTCAGTACTTC. The variable domain in full, with the rest retrieved from reference TRBV5-1 and TRBJ2-4, is KAGVTQTPRYLIKTRGQQVTLSCSPISGHRSVSWYQQTPGQGLQFLFEYFSETQRNKGNFPGRFSGRQFSNSRSEMNVSTLELGDSALYLCASNRGPGQGGSKNIQYFGAGTRLSVL.